This T cell receptor beta chain was profiled in a study of a mutant IDH1 vaccine in newly diagnosed glioma. Across the study: Treated patients had a mean age of approximately 40 years and a sex split that was roughly 62% male and 37.5% female.

V was clipped by 2 bases and J by 5 bases; unmatched bases: 6. This CDR3 is 15 amino acids long. The germline V gene has CDR1 SGHDT and CDR2 YYEEEE. A single count supports this clone. Its antigen remains unknown. The method was immunoSEQ multiplex PCR; TCRdb's version includes in-frame clones alone and lacks a portion of them. This sample has approximately 44,000 clones, with about 91% found just once. Described time point: week 23, last vaccination. Doses consisted of 300 ug of mutant IDH1 20-mer peptide each, paired with topical imiquimod. The study, taken as a whole, reports: The occurrence of vaccine-induced immune responses was seen in 80% to 95% of patients.

The starting material was PBMCs, obtained from a glioma patient whose treatment included an IDH1 peptide vaccine. This clonotype originated in a man aged 45-60 years with glioma. J is TRBJ2-7 and V is TRBV5-6, with 11 positions matching TRBD2. The DNA of the CDR3 is TGTGCCAGCAGCTTTTTGCTAGCGGGAGGCCACGAGCAGTACTTC. Protein sequence: CASSFLLAGGHEQYF.